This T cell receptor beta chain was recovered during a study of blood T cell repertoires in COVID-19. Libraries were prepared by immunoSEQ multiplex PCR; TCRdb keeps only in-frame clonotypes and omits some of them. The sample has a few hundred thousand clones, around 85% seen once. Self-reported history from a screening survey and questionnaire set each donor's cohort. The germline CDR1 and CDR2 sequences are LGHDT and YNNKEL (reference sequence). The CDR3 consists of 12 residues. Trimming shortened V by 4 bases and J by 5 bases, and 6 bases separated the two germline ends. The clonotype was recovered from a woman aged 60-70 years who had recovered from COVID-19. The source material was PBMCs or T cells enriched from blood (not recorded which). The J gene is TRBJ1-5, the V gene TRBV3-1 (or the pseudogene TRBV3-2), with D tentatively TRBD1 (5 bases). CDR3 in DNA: TGTGCCAGCAGCCGGGGGGATCAGCCCCAGCATTTT. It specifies CASSRGDQPQHF.